This T cell receptor (beta chain) was sequenced during a study of blood T cells in healthy people across ages. Study at large: There was about one barcoded beta molecule captured by template switching per two T cells.

A second PCR of 7 to 11 cycles used a sample-barcoded 5' primer and a J-beta primer mix. Using its own MiXCR run on the 5' RACE reads, TCRdb lists one record per CDR3 protein. The sample lists 1,500,000 or so distinct CDR3 sequences, roughly 43% occurring once. This CDR3 is built from 18 residues. The junction had 12 bases not matched to a gene; V was cut back by 3 bases and J by 1 base. Germline loops: CDR1 LGHNA, CDR2 YSLEER. In terms of origin and age, donors were healthy Caucasian individuals from Russia aged 6 to 90. Donors each provided about 9.5 milliliters of peripheral blood. The chain couples TRBV4-3 to TRBJ2-5; 9 nucleotides line up with TRBD1. The sample consisted of blood. This TCR was recovered from a woman younger than 35 in good health. DNA of the CDR3: TGCGCCAGCAGCCATACTCTAGGGACAGGGAGTGTCCAAGAGACCCAGTACTTC. Translation: CASSHTLGTGSVQETQYF.